This is a list of T cell receptor beta chains from one sample in a study of blood T cell repertoires in COVID-19. Data came from immunoSEQ multiplex PCR; TCRdb stores just in-frame clones and leaves some out. The sample has around 78,000 clones; about 80% are singletons. The sequenced sample was peripheral blood. These receptors were taken from a human donor in a cohort sampled during active COVID-19. Each CDR3 is given with its conserved first and last residue. Rows give clone size only sometimes, using once, few, many, or a class for an expanded clone.

CDR3aa | abundance | j_gene | v_gene
CASSFLRGPASTYEQYF | - | TRBJ2-7 | TRBV5-6
CASSTDLSNQPQHF | - | TRBJ1-5 | TRBV19
CASRDSGVDNEQFF | - | TRBJ2-1 | TRBV5-6
CASSALTGGYTEAFF | few | TRBJ1-1 | TRBV5-4
CASKDRGLQPQHF | - | TRBJ1-5 | TRBV2
CASSSGYGYTF | - | TRBJ1-2 | TRBV6-2/TRBV6-3
CASSQVTPDSHTDTQYF | few | TRBJ2-3 | TRBV4-3
CASSQARGGTGDTQYF | - | TRBJ2-3 | TRBV3-1/TRBV3-2
CASSQTELYEQYF | - | TRBJ2-7 | TRBV6-5
CATSDHTGTGYAGNTIYF | - | TRBJ1-3 | TRBV24-1
CASSIQGRIYGYTF | - | TRBJ1-2 | TRBV19
CATSRDRDFNQPQHF | - | TRBJ1-5 | TRBV15
CASSQAWGVEGWEQYF | - | TRBJ2-7 | TRBV4-1
CASSLAAGKYEQYF | - | TRBJ2-7 | TRBV7-9
CASSREDYGGREKLFF | once | TRBJ1-4 | TRBV4-1
CASSQELFSGRDWNTEAFF | - | TRBJ1-1 | TRBV4-1
CASSLGSGKTDTQYF | - | TRBJ2-3 | TRBV5-6
CASSPQGANSPLHF | - | TRBJ1-6 | TRBV3-1/TRBV3-2
CASSQDLRRADEQFF | - | TRBJ2-1 | TRBV4-2
CASSFNRPLDQPQHF | - | TRBJ1-5 | TRBV6-6
CAISDQQDDRAGYTF | - | TRBJ1-2 | TRBV10-3
CASSQDWRTDYNEQFF | - | TRBJ2-1 | TRBV4-2
CASSLEAPAGGYEQYF | - | TRBJ2-7 | TRBV11-2
CASSKDRGFTYNEQFF | - | TRBJ2-1 | TRBV19
CASSWDRASSYEQYF | - | TRBJ2-7 | TRBV5-4
CASSPQGNYEQYF | - | TRBJ2-7 | TRBV5-1
CAWSLMGTVGYTF | - | TRBJ1-2 | TRBV30
CASSIDSGTEAFF | - | TRBJ1-1 | TRBV19
CASGEAGTGGFGSYNSPLHF | - | TRBJ1-6 | TRBV27
CASSSQTGNEQYF | - | TRBJ2-7 | TRBV11-3
CASSRTGGYGYTF | few | TRBJ1-2 | TRBV14
CASGDRINTGELFF | - | TRBJ2-2 | TRBV6-6
CASSQDIRGSPLHF | - | TRBJ1-6 | TRBV3-1/TRBV3-2
CASSINFRETQYF | - | TRBJ2-5 | TRBV19
CASSISGTRNEQYF | once | TRBJ2-7 | TRBV7-8
CASSLQGDIYEQYF | once | TRBJ2-7 | TRBV7-9
CASSLDGLQVGRKLFF | - | TRBJ1-4 | TRBV5-1
CSAYQGRGYTF | few | TRBJ1-2 | TRBV20-1
CASSLARRLAGAHTDTQYF | - | TRBJ2-3 | TRBV5-4
CAIRQGSGNTIYF | - | TRBJ1-3 | TRBV10-3
CASSPGEAVGYTF | - | TRBJ1-2 | TRBV30
CASSLQMNTEAFF | - | TRBJ1-1 | TRBV5-1
CAWSVGQVIRF | - | TRBJ1-5 | TRBV30
CASSWGEGDDEKLFF | - | TRBJ1-4 | TRBV5-6
CASSKGQGTIYEQYF | - | TRBJ2-7 | TRBV18
CASSLEQGPNTIYF | - | TRBJ1-3 | TRBV7-2
CASSPVQKYYEQYF | - | TRBJ2-7 | TRBV5-5
CASSWAEKLFF | - | TRBJ1-4 | TRBV7-9
CASSIGTSGGNEQFF | - | TRBJ2-1 | TRBV11-2
CASSYAGGWTEAFF | once | TRBJ1-1 | TRBV5-8
CASSTGFHEQYF | - | TRBJ2-7 | TRBV5-1
CASSWGLSYEQYF | - | TRBJ2-7 | TRBV7-2
CASSEGQINQPQHF | - | TRBJ1-5 | TRBV18
CASSQYGELFF | - | TRBJ2-2 | TRBV12-3/TRBV12-4
CASTAGTSGTYEQYF | once | TRBJ2-7 | TRBV6-5
CASSLPQGAKDYGYTF | - | TRBJ1-2 | TRBV18
CASSFGRGNEKLFF | - | TRBJ1-4 | TRBV7-9
CASSLSALVSRGYTF | - | TRBJ1-2 | TRBV5-6
CASSPQLGRYEQYF | once | TRBJ2-7 | TRBV3-1/TRBV3-2
CAWTQYGSGEQFF | once | TRBJ2-1 | TRBV30